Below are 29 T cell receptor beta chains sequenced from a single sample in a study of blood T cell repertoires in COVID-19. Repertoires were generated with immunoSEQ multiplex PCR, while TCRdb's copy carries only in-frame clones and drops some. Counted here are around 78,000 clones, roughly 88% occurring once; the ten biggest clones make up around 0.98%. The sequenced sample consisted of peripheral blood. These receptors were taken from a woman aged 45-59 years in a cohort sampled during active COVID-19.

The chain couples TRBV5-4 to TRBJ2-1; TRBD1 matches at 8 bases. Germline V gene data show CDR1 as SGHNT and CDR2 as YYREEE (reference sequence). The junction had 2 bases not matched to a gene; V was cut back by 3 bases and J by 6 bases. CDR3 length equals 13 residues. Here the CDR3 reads CASSSGQGNEQFF. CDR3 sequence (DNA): TGTGCCAGCAGCTCTGGACAGGGCAATGAGCAGTTCTTC.

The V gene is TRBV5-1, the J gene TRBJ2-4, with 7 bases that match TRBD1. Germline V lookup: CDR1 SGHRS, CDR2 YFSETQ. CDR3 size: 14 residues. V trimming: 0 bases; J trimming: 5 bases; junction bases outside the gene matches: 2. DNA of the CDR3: TGCGCCAGCAGCTTGGCAGGGACAGAAAACATTCAGTACTTC. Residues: CASSLAGTENIQYF.

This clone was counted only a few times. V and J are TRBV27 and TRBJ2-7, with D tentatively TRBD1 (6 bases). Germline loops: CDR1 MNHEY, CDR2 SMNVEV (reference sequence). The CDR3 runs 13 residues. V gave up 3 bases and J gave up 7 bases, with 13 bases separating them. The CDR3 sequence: CASSFGWGREQYF. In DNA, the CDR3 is TGTGCCAGCAGTTTTGGCTGGGGGCGAGAGCAGTACTTC.

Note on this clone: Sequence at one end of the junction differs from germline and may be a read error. CDR3 region: CASSDPGLPNF. CDR3 DNA: TGTGCCAGCAGTGACCCGGGACTCCCAAACTTC. The chain has TRBV6-4 and TRBJ2-7; TRBD2 is a possible D gene (6 bases). This CDR3 has 11 residues. Germline V lookup: CDR1 MRHNA, CDR2 SNTAGT.

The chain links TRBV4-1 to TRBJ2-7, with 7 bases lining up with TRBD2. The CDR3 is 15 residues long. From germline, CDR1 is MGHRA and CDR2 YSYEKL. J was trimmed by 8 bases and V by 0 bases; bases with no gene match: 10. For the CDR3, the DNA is TGCGCCAGCAGCCAAGATCGGCCTGGCGGGAGCAAGCAGTACTTC. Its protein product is CASSQDRPGGSKQYF.

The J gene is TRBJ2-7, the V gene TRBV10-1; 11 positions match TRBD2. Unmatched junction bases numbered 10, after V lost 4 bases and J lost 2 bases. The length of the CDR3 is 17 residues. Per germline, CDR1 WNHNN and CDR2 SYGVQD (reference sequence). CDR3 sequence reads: CASSGGSGREEPYEQYF. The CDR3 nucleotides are TGCGCCAGCAGTGGAGGTAGCGGGAGGGAAGAACCCTACGAGCAGTACTTC.

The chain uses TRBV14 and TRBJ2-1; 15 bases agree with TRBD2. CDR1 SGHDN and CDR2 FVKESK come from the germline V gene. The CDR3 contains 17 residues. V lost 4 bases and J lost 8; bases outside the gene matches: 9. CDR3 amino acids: CASSLPGLAGGGHEQFF. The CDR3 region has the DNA TGTGCCAGCAGCCTACCGGGACTAGCGGGAGGAGGGCATGAGCAGTTCTTC.

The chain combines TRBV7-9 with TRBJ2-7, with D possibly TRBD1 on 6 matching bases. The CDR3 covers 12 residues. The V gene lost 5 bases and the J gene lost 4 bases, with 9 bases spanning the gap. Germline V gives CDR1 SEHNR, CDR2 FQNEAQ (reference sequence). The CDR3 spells CASSPTGYEQYF. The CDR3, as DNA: TGTGCCAGCAGCCCGACAGGATACGAGCAGTACTTC.

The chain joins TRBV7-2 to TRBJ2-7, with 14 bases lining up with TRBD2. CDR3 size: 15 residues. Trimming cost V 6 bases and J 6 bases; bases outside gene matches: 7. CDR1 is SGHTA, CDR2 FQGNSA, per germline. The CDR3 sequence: CASSWGLAGAGEQYF. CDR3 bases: TGTGCCAGCAGTTGGGGACTAGCGGGAGCCGGCGAGCAGTACTTC.

CDR3 in amino acids: CASTPRNRVEAFF. The DNA of the CDR3 is TGTGCCAGCACCCCCCGGAACAGGGTTGAAGCTTTCTTT. The chain carries TRBV6-5 and TRBJ1-1; weak D call: TRBD1 (6 bases). The germline CDR1 and CDR2 sequences are MNHEY and SVGAGI. This CDR3 contains 13 residues. V lost 7 bases, J lost 7 bases, and 16 bases lay in between.

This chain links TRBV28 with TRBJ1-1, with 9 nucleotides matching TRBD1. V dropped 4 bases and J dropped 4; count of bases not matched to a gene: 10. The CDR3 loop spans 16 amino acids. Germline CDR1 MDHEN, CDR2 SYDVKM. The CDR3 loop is CASSYWGDRAGTEAFF. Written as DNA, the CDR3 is TGTGCCAGCAGTTACTGGGGGGACAGGGCGGGCACTGAAGCTTTCTTT. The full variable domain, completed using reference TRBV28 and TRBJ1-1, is DVKVTQSSRYLVKRTGEKVFLECVQDMDHENMFWYRQDPGLGLRLIYFSYDVKMKEKGDIPEGYSVSREKKERFSLILESASTNQTSMYLCASSYWGDRAGTEAFFGQGTRLTVV.

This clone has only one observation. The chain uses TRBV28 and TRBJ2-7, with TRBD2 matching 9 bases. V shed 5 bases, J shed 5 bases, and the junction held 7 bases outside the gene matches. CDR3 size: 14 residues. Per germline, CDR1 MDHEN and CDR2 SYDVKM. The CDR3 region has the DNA TGTGCCAGCAGTGGCAGCGGGAGGCTCCACGAGCAGTACTTC. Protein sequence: CASSGSGRLHEQYF.

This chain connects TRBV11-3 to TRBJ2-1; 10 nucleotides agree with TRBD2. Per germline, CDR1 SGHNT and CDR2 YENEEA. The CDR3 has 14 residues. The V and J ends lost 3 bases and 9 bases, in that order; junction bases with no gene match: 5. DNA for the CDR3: TGTGCCAGCAGCTTCCTAGCGGGAGATGGTGAGCAGTTCTTC. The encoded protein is CASSFLAGDGEQFF.

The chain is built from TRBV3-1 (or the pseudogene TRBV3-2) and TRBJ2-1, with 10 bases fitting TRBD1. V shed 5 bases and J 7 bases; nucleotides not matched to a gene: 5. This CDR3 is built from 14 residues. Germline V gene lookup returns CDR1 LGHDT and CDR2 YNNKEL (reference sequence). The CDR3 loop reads CASSTRTGGNEQFF. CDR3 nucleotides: TGTGCCAGCAGCACTCGGACAGGGGGAAATGAGCAGTTCTTC.

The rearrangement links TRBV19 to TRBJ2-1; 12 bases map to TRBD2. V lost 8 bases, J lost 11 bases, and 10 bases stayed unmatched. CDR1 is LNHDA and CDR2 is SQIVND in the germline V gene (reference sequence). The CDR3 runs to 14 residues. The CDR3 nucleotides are TGTGCCAGTCTACTAGCGGGAGGACGGGGGAAGCAGTTCTTC. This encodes CASLLAGGRGKQFF.

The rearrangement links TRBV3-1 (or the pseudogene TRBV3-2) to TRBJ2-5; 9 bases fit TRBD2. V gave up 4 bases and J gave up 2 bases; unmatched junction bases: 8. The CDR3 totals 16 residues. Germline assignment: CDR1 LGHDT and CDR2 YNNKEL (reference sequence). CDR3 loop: CASSPLGLAGQETQYF. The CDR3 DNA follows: TGTGCCAGCAGCCCTCTTGGCCTAGCGGGGCAAGAGACCCAGTACTTC.

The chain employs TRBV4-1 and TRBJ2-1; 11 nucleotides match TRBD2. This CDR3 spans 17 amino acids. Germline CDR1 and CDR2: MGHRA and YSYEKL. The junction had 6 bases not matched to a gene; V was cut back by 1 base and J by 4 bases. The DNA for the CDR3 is TGCGCCAGCAGCCAAGGCGGGTTAGCGGGAGGGTACAATGAGCAGTTCTTC. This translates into CASSQGGLAGGYNEQFF.

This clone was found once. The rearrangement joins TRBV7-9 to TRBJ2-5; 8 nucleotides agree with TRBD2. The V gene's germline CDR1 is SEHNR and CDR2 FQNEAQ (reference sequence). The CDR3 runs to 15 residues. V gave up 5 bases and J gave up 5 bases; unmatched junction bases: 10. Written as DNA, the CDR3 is TGTGCCAGCAGCGCCCCGGGGGGGACGGGGGAGACCCAGTACTTC. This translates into CASSAPGGTGETQYF.

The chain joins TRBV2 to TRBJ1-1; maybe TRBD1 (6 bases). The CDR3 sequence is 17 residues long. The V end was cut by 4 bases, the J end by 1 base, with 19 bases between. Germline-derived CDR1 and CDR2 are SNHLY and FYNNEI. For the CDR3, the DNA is TGTGCCAGCAGTGCCCTGGGGGGGCTCCGATCGAACACTGAAGCTTTCTTT. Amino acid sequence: CASSALGGLRSNTEAFF.

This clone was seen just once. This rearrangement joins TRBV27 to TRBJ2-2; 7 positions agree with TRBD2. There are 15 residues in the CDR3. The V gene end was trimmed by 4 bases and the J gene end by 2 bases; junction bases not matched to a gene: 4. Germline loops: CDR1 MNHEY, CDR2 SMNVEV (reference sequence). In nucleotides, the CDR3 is TGTGCCAGCAGTTCTCTAGCGGTCAACACCGGGGAGCTGTTTTTT. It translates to CASSSLAVNTGELFF.

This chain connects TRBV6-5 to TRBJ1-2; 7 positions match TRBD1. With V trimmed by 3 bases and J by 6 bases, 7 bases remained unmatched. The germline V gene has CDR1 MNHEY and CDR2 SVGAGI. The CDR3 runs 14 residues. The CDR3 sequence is CASSYNRGRDGYTF. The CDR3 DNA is TGTGCCAGCAGTTATAACAGGGGCAGGGATGGCTACACCTTC.

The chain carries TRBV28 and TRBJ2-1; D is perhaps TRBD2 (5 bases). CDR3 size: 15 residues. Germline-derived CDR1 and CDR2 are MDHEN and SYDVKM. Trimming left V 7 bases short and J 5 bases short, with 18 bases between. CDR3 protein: CASNPVIGLHNEQFF. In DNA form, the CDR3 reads TGTGCCAGCAACCCGGTCATCGGACTCCACAATGAGCAGTTCTTC.

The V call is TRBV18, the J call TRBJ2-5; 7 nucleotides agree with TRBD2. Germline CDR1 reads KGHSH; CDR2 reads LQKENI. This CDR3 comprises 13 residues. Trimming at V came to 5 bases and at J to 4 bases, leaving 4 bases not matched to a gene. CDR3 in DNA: TGTGCCAGCTCATCGTGGGGGGGAGAGACCCAGTACTTC. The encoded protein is CASSSWGGETQYF.

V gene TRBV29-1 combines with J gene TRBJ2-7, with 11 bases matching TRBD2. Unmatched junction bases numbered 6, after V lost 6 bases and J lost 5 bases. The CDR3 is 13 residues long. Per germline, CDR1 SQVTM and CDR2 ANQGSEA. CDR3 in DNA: TGCAGCGTACTAGCGGGAGCTAAGAACGAGCAGTACTTC. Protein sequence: CSVLAGAKNEQYF.

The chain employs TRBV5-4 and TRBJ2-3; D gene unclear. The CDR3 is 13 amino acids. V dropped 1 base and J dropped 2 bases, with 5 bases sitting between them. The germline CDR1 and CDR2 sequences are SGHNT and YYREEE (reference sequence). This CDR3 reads CASSLPHTDTQYF. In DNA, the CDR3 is TGTGCCAGCAGCTTGCCACACACAGATACGCAGTATTTT.

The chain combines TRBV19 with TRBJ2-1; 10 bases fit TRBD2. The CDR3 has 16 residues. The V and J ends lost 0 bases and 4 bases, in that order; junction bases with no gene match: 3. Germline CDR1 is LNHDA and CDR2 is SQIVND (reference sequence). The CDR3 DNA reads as TGTGCCAGTAGTATAGAAACTAGCGGGGCATACAATGAGCAGTTCTTC. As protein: CASSIETSGAYNEQFF.

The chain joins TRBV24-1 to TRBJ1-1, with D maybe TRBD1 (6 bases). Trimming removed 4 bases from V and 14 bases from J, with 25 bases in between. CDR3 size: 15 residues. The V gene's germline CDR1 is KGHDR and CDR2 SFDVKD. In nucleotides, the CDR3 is TGTGCCACCAGTGACCCGACAGGCCATTCTGGAAGTGCATTCTTT. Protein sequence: CATSDPTGHSGSAFF.

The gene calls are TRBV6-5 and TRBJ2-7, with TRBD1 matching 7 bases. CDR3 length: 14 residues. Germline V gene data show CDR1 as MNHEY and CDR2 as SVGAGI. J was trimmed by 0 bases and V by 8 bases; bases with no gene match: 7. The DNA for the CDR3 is TGTGCCAGCGGTATACAGGGGAGCTCCTACGAGCAGTACTTC. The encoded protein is CASGIQGSSYEQYF.

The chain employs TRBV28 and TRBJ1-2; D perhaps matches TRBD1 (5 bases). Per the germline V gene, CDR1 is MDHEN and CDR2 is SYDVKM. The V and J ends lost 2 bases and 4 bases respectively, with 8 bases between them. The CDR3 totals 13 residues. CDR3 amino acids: CASSLGQGYGYTF. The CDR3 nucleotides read TGTGCCAGCAGTTTAGGACAAGGCTATGGCTACACCTTC.